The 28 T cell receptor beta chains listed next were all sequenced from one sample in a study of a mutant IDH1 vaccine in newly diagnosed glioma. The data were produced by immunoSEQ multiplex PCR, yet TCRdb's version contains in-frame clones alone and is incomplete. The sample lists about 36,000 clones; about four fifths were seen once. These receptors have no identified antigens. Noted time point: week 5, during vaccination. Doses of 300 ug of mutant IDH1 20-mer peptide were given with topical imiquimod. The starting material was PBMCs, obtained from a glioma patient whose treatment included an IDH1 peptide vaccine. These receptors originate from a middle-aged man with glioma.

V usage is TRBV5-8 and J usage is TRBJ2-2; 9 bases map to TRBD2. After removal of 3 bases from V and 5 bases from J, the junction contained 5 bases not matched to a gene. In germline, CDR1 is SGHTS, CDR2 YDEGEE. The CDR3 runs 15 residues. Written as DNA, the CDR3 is TGTGCCAGCAGCTCGGGACTAGCTATTACCGGGGAGCTGTTTTTT. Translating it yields CASSSGLAITGELFF. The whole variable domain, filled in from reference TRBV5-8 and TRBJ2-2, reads EAGVTQSPTHLIKTRGQQATLRCSPISGHTSVYWYQQALGLGLQFLLWYDEGEERNRGNFPPRFSGRQFPNYSSELNVNALELEDSALYLCASSSGLAITGELFFGEGSRLTVL.

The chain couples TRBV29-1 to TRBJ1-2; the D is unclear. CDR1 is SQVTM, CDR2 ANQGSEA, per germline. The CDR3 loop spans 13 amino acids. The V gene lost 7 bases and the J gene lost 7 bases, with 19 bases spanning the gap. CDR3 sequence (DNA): TGCAGCGCCGTCTTTCCGGGTAAAGGTGGCTACACCTTC. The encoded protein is CSAVFPGKGGYTF.

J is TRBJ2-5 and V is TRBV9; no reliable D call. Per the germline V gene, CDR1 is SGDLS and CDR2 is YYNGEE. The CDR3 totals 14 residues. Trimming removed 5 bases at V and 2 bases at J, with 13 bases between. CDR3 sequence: CASSSTGRQETQYF. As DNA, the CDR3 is TGTGCCAGCAGTTCCACGGGCAGACAAGAGACCCAGTACTTC.

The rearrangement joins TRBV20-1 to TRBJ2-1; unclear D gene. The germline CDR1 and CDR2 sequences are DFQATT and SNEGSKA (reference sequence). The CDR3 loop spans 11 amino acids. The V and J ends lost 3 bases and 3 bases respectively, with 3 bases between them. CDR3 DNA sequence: TGCAGTGCTAGCGGCTACAATGAGCAGTTCTTC. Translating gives CSASGYNEQFF.

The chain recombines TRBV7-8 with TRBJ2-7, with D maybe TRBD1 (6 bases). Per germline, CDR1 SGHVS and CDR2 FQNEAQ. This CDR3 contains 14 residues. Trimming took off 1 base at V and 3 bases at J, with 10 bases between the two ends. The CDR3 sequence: CASSLGGHLYEQYF. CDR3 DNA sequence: TGTGCCAGCAGCTTAGGGGGACACCTCTACGAGCAGTACTTC.

DNA for the CDR3: TGTGCCAGCAGCTTAGAGGTCGGGGATGAAAAACTGTTTTTT. The encoded protein is CASSLEVGDEKLFF. The chain carries TRBV7-2 and TRBJ1-4; D is ambiguous. The germline CDR1 and CDR2 sequences are SGHTA and FQGNSA. The CDR3 is made up of 14 amino acids. Trimming cost V 1 base and J 6 bases, with 9 bases left between them.

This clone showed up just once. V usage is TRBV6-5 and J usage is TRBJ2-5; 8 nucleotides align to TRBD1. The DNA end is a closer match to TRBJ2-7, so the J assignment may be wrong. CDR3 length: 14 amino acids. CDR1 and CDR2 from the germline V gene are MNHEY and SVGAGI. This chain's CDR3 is CASSSQGARGEQYF. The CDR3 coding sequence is TGTGCCAGCAGTTCCCAGGGGGCGCGCGGCGAGCAGTACTTC.

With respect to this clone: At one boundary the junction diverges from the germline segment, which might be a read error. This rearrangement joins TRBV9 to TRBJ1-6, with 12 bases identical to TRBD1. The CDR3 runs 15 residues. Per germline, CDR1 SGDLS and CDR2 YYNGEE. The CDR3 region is CASSAGTGGDSPLHF. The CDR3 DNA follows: TGTGCCAGCAGCGCGGGGACAGGGGGCGATTCGCCCCTCCACTTT.

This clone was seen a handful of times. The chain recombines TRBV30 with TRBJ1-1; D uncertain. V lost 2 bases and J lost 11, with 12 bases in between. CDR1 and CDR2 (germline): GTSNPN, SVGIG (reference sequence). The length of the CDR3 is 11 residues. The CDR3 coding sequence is TGTGCCTGGAGTTCGGCTTTTGTGGCTTTCTTT. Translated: CAWSSAFVAFF.

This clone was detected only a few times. The CDR3 sequence is CATSRDLVPSEAFF. The DNA for the CDR3 is TGTGCCACCAGCAGAGATCTGGTACCCTCTGAAGCTTTCTTT. The chain combines TRBV15 with TRBJ1-1; D not certain. This CDR3 is 14 amino acids long. V dropped 0 bases and J dropped 6 bases, with 11 bases sitting between them. CDR1 LNHNV and CDR2 YYDKDF come from the germline V gene (reference sequence).

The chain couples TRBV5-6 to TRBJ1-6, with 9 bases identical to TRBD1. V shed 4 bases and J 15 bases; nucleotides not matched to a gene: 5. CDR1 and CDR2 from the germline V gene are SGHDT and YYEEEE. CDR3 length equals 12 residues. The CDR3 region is CASSPGTGHLHF. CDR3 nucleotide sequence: TGTGCCAGCAGCCCGGGGACAGGGCACCTCCACTTT.

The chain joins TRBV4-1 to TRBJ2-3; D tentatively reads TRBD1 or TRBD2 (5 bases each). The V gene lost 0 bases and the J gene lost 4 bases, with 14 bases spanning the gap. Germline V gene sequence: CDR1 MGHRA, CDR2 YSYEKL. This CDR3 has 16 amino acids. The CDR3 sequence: CASSQDWGPAADTQYF. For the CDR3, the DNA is TGCGCCAGCAGCCAAGATTGGGGACCGGCGGCAGATACGCAGTATTTT.

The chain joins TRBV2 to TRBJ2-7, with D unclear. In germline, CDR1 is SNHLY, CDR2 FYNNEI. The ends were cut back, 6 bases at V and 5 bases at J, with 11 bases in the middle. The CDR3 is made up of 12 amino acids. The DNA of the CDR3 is TGTGCCAGCAGATTCGTCCAGAACGAGCAGTACTTC. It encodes CASRFVQNEQYF.

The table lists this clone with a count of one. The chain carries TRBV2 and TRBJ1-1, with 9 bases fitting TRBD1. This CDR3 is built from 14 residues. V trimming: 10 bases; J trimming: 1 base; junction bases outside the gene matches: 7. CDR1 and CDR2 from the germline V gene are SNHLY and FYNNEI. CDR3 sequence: CATNVQGANTEAFF. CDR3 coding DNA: TGTGCCACCAATGTACAGGGGGCGAACACTGAAGCTTTCTTT.

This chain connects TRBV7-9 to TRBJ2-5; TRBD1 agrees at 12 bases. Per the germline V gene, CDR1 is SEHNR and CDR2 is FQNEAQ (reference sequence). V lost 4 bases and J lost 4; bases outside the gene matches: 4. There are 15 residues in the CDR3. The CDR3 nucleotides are TGTGCCAGCAGCTGGGGACAGGGGGCTTCAGAGACCCAGTACTTC. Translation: CASSWGQGASETQYF. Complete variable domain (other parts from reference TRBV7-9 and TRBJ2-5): DTGVSQNPRHKITKRGQNVTFRCDPISEHNRLYWYRQTLGQGPEFLTYFQNEAQLEKSRLLSDRFSAERPKGSFSTLEIQRTEQGDSAMYLCASSWGQGASETQYFGPGTRLLVL.

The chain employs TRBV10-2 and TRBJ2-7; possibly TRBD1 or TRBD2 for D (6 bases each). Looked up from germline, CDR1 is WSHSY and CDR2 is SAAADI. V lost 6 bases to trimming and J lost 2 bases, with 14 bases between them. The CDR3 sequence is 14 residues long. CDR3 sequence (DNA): TGCGCCAGCAGGGATGGGGGGCAGACCTACGAGCAGTACTTC. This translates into CASRDGGQTYEQYF.

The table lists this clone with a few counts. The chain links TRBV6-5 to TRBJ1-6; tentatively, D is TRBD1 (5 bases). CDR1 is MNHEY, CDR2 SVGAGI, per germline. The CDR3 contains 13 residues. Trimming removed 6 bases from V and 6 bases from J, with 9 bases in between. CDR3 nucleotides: TGTGCCAGCAGGGTGGGGGGTAATTCACCCCTCCACTTT. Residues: CASRVGGNSPLHF.

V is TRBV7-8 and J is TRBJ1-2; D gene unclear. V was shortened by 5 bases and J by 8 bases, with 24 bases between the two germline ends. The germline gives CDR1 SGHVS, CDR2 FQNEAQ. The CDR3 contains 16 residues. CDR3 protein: CASSPSPDWEGEGYTF. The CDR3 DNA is TGTGCCAGCAGCCCGAGCCCGGATTGGGAGGGAGAAGGCTACACCTTC.

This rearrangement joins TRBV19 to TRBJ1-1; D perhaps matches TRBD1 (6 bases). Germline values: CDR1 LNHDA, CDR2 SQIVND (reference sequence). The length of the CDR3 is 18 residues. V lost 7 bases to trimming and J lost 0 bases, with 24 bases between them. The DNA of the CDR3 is TGTGCCAGTACCCTCCCTCCGGGGGCGAGTCGGATGAACACTGAAGCTTTCTTT. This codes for CASTLPPGASRMNTEAFF.

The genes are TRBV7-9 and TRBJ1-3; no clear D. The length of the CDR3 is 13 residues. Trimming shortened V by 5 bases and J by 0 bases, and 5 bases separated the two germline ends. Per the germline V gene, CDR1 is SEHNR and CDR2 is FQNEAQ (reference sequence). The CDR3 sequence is CASSPSSGNTIYF. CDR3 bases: TGTGCCAGCAGCCCAAGCTCTGGAAACACCATATATTTT.

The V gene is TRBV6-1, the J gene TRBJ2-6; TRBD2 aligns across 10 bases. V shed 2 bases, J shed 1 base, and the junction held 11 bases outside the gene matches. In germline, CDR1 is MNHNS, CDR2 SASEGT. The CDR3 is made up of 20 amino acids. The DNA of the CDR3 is TGTGCCAGCAGTGAAAAACTAGCGGGACGTGGTGGGTCTGGGGCCAACGTCCTGACTTTC. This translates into CASSEKLAGRGGSGANVLTF.

For the CDR3, the DNA is TGTGCCAGCAGCGACACAGGATCTTCCGGGGAGCTGTTTTTT. Translating gives CASSDTGSSGELFF. The chain combines TRBV5-6 with TRBJ2-2, with a possible D match to TRBD1 (5 bases). From germline, CDR1 is SGHDT and CDR2 YYEEEE. CDR3 length equals 14 residues. V gave up 4 bases and J gave up 6 bases, with 13 bases separating them.

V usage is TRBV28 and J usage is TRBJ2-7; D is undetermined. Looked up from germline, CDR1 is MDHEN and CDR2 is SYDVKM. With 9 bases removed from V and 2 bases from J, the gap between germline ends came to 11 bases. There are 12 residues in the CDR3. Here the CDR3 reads CASSGSPYEQYF. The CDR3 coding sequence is TGTGCCAGTTCCGGGTCGCCCTACGAGCAGTACTTC.

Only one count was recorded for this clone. The CDR3: CASSIGQAGNYGYTF. The CDR3 DNA reads as TGTGCCAGCAGCATCGGACAGGCCGGGAACTATGGCTACACCTTC. This chain joins TRBV7-9 and TRBJ1-2, with 7 bases lining up with TRBD1. CDR1 and CDR2 (germline): SEHNR, FQNEAQ (reference sequence). The CDR3 contains 15 residues. Trimming took 5 bases from V and 2 from J; bases not matched to a gene: 8.

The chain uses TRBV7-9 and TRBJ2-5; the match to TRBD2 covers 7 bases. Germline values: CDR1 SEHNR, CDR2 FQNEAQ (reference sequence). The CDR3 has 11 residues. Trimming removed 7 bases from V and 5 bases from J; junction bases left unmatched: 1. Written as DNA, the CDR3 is TGTGCCAGCACCGGGGGGGAGACCCAGTACTTC. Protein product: CASTGGETQYF.

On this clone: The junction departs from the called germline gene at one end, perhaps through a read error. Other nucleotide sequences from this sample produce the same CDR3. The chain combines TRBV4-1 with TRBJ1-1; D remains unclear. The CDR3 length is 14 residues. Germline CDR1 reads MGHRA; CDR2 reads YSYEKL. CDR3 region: CASSQVTENTEAFF. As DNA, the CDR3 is TGCGCCAGCAGCCAAGTGACGGAGAACACTGAGGCTTTCTTT.

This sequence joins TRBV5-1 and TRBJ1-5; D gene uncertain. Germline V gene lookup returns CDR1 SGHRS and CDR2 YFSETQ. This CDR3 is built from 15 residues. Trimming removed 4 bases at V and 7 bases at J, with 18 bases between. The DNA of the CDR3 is TGCGCCAGCAGCCCCGGACCCCGTGCTGGGCAGCCCCAGCATTTT. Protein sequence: CASSPGPRAGQPQHF.

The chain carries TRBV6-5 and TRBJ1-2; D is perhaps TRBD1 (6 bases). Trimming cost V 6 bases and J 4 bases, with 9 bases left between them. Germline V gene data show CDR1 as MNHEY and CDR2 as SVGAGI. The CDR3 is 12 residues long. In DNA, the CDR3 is TGTGCCAGCAGACAGGGCGCCTATGGCTACACCTTC. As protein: CASRQGAYGYTF.